Sequencing of this T cell receptor beta chain was carried out in a study of blood T cell repertoires in COVID-19 (dated by TCRdb to the early 2020s). Study-wide context: Collaborator samples came from the United States, Italy and Spain and covered acute and convalescent phases of COVID-19. The prospective study material was composed of cDNA or gDNA derived from T cells, B-cell-depleted T cells, or PBMCs. Subjects who had been exposed to COVID-19, were actively infected with it, or had recovered from it provided the deeply sampled blood TCRbeta repertoires that made up the dataset. The repertoires were released in a freely available public database intended as a resource for research on the immune response to SARS-CoV-2. Samples were obtained from the ongoing ImmuneRACE study (first 160 participants) and from about 1,300 subjects provided by 6 global collaborators. A de-identified subject ID, COVID-19 status, age in years and sex were almost always included in the sample metadata. Where available, HLA class I and class II types were obtained from metadata supplied by the sample provider rather than from assay-based typing. Overall study results and their limits: How much clinical and demographic metadata was included differed by source and by participant, and the metadata was provided uncurated.

TCRbeta CDR3 regions were amplified from genomic DNA using the immunoSEQ Assay, a bias-controlled multiplex PCR. In the paper's pipeline: The number of nucleated cells in each sample was estimated by amplification of reference gene primers within the assay. To quantify the absolute abundance of each unique TCRbeta CDR3 rearrangement, sequence reads were collapsed and filtered. Productive Simpson clonality was computed per sample as the square root of Simpson's diversity index over productive rearrangements. TCRdb mirrors the immuneACCESS table, restricted to in-frame sequences. Some clones are absent from its copies; in checked studies, under half trace to an unresolved V gene, and the reason for the others is unknown. D and trimming were read from the DNA, whereas the V and J calls and clone size are those reported in that table. Counted in this sample were approximately 150,000 clones; approximately 77% of them appeared once. The top ten hold roughly 20% of the sample.

V trim: 1 base; J trim: 5 bases; unmatched bases: 5. Taken from the germline V gene, the CDR1 and CDR2 loops are SGHAT and FQNNGV. The CDR3 goes from the cysteine to the phenylalanine over 15 residues. The retained sequence is limited to the CDR3, 45 bases, with the frame set at the first base. A word on this clone: Its antigen remains undetermined. No base qualities exist here, and no much larger clone lies one base off it.

Participants in the prospective study were enrolled through a virtual design, were aged 18 to 89 years, and lived in fewer than 30 United States geographic areas. In the prospective study, participants were assigned to cohorts based on the clinical history participants reported in a screening survey and a study questionnaire. Recovered participants in ImmuneRACE Cohort 3 were defined by two consecutive negative NP/OP PCR tests, clearance by a healthcare professional, or resolution of symptoms. Mobile phlebotomists in the prospective study collected whole blood, serum and a nasopharyngeal or oropharyngeal swab from every participant. Additional blood draws and questionnaires over an approximately 2-month period could optionally be provided by prospective study participants. Prospective study blood samples were shipped either frozen or at room temperature before DNA extraction.

This clonotype was sampled from a man aged 60 to 69 who had recovered from COVID-19. The rearranged chain carries TRBV11-2 and TRBJ2-1, with 7 central nucleotides matching TRBD2. The source material was PBMCs or T cells enriched from blood (not recorded which). The DNA sequence reads TGTGCCAGCAGCTTAGGGGCTAGCGGAAACAATGAGCAGTTCTTC. This translates into CASSLGASGNNEQFF.